This entry concerns a single T cell receptor (beta chain). Its specificity is not known. Profiled with immunoSEQ multiplex PCR; TCRdb holds only in-frame clones, not every one. The sample holds about 220,000 clones, roughly 89% seen once. The data derive from a study of cytomegalovirus exposure and HLA in healthy donors. The study, taken as a whole, reports: Clusters of TCRs from the first cohort tended to co-occur in the 100 to 150 validation repertoires (as a later analysis found).

J lost 6 bases, V lost 2 bases, and 7 bases had no gene match. Germline lookup yields CDR1 KGHSH and CDR2 LQKENI. The CDR3 totals 16 residues. The receptor was derived from a man aged 18 to 29 in good health and CMV-seronegative. The chain employs TRBV18 and TRBJ2-1; TRBD2 matches 10 bases. The sample consisted of PBMCs. The CDR3 is CASSPTWLAGGNEQFF. The CDR3 DNA reads as TGTGCCAGCTCACCAACGTGGTTAGCGGGAGGCAATGAGCAGTTCTTC.